The 18 T cell receptor beta chains below all came from one sample that was sequenced in a study of blood T cell repertoires in COVID-19. Clones were read by immunoSEQ multiplex PCR, and TCRdb kept only the in-frame ones, dropping some. Among 250,000 to 400,000 clones listed, around 90% were seen once. Input material: peripheral blood. The source of these receptors is a woman between 25 and 40 years old with COVID-19, enrolled during active disease.

This chain joins TRBV2 and TRBJ1-1; D remains ambiguous. Germline CDR1 is SNHLY and CDR2 is FYNNEI. V was clipped by 7 bases and J by 8 bases, with 11 bases between them. CDR3 length: 11 residues. CDR3 residues: CASTRRTEAFF. The CDR3 coding sequence is TGTGCCAGCACTAGAAGAACAGAAGCTTTCTTT.

V and J are TRBV12-3 or TRBV12-4 and TRBJ2-2, with 10 nucleotides matching TRBD1. CDR3 length equals 13 residues. Losses at the gene ends were 5 bases for V and 8 bases for J; bases not matched to a gene: 2. This CDR3 is CASSRQGAGELFF. DNA for the CDR3: TGTGCCAGCAGTCGACAGGGGGCAGGGGAGCTGTTTTTT.

The rearrangement uses TRBV19 and TRBJ2-7; 10 bases fit TRBD1. Germline lookup yields CDR1 LNHDA and CDR2 SQIVND (reference sequence). The CDR3 extends over 14 amino acids. The trim removed 4 bases at V and 4 bases at J, leaving 4 bases unmatched. The CDR3 sequence is CASSRDRGIYEQYF. The CDR3 region has the DNA TGTGCCAGTAGTAGGGACAGGGGAATATACGAGCAGTACTTC. Variable domain in full (rest from reference TRBV19 and TRBJ2-7): DGGITQSPKYLFRKEGQNVTLSCEQNLNHDAMYWYRQDPGQGLRLIYYSQIVNDFQKGDIAEGYSVSREKKESFPLTVTSAQKNPTAFYLCASSRDRGIYEQYFGPGTRLTVT.

V is TRBV4-2 and J is TRBJ2-7, with D possibly matching TRBD1 (6 bases). V was shortened by 6 bases and J by 2 bases, with 11 bases between the two germline ends. Germline-derived CDR1 and CDR2 are LGHNA and YNFKEQ. The CDR3 length is 13 residues. CDR3 nucleotide sequence: TGTGCCAGCAGTTCCAGACAGGCCTACGAGCAGTACTTC. It codes for CASSSRQAYEQYF.

The rearrangement joins TRBV7-6 to TRBJ2-2; no reliable D call. Germline assignment: CDR1 SGHVS and CDR2 FNYEAQ. The CDR3 has 16 amino acids. With 1 base removed from V and 2 bases from J, the gap between germline ends came to 11 bases. CDR3 in amino acids: CASSLGRPGNTGELFF. The CDR3 DNA sequence: TGTGCCAGCAGCTTAGGGCGGCCCGGCAACACCGGGGAGCTGTTTTTT.

This clone was counted a few times. V usage is TRBV19 and J usage is TRBJ1-2; D gene ambiguous. Trimming left V 6 bases short and J 5 bases short, with 19 bases between. Germline-derived CDR1 and CDR2 are LNHDA and SQIVND (reference sequence). The CDR3 totals 15 residues. The CDR3 DNA reads as TGTGCCAGTAGCTCTCCTAGCGCATTTCGTTATGGCTACACCTTC. Amino acid sequence: CASSSPSAFRYGYTF.

The rearrangement links TRBV5-1 to TRBJ1-1; D is unclear. The CDR3 length is 13 residues. V lost 0 bases and J 5 bases, leaving 8 bases between the germline ends. Per the germline V gene, CDR1 is SGHRS and CDR2 is YFSETQ. DNA of the CDR3: TGCGCCAGCAGCTTGGGGCAGATGACTGAAGCTTTCTTT. Translated, it gives CASSLGQMTEAFF.

In this sample, this clone turned up once. The V call is TRBV7-2, the J call TRBJ2-3; possibly TRBD2 for D (6 bases). V lost 1 base, J lost 2 bases, and 10 bases lay in between. Germline V gives CDR1 SGHTA, CDR2 FQGNSA. The CDR3 sequence is 15 residues long. In DNA, the CDR3 is TGTGCCAGCAGCTTAGATGGGCGGGACACAGATACGCAGTATTTT. Protein: CASSLDGRDTDTQYF.

Regarding this clone: The junction and the germline gene differ at one end; a read error may be behind it. The J gene is TRBJ2-7, the V gene TRBV7-3; 11 nucleotides line up with TRBD2. The CDR3 is 12 amino acids. Looked up from germline, CDR1 is SGHTA and CDR2 is FQGTGA. CDR3 protein: CASSTQLAGVHF. DNA of the CDR3: TGTGCCAGCAGCACACAACTAGCGGGAGTGCACTTC. Combining the CDR3 with reference TRBV7-3 and TRBJ2-7 gives the whole variable domain GAGVSQTPSNKVTEKGKYVELRCDPISGHTALYWYRQSLGQGPEFLIYFQGTGAADDSGLPNDRFFAVRPEGSVSTLKIQRTERGDSAVYLCASSTQLAGVHFGPGTRLTVT.

This clone was seen once. The chain employs TRBV19 and TRBJ1-1; a weak D match, TRBD1 (5 bases). This CDR3 has 13 residues. The germline V and J ends were trimmed by 4 bases and 3 bases, with 9 bases remaining between them. From germline, CDR1 is LNHDA and CDR2 SQIVND (reference sequence). In DNA, the CDR3 is TGTGCCAGTAGTACCACAGGATACACTGAAGCTTTCTTT. Translated, it gives CASSTTGYTEAFF.

V and J are TRBV3-1 (or the pseudogene TRBV3-2) and TRBJ2-3, with 7 positions matching TRBD2. The CDR3 extends over 16 amino acids. V was clipped by 1 base and J by 0 bases; unmatched bases: 4. Germline V CDR1 and CDR2: LGHDT, YNNKEL (reference sequence). The CDR3 loop reads CASSQASGLSTDTQYF. The CDR3 DNA is TGTGCCAGCAGCCAAGCTAGCGGCTTGAGCACAGATACGCAGTATTTT.

The V and J genes are TRBV18 and TRBJ2-7; no firm D call. V lost 4 bases and J 5 bases, leaving 15 bases between the germline ends. The germline gives CDR1 KGHSH, CDR2 LQKENI. The CDR3 covers 14 residues. The CDR3 DNA reads TGTGCCAGCTCACTCTCCGCCGCCCGGGACGAGCAGTACTTC. It encodes CASSLSAARDEQYF.

This clone was detected only a few times. The rearrangement joins TRBV30 to TRBJ1-2; D call uncertain. The CDR3 is 11 residues long. Germline lookup yields CDR1 GTSNPN and CDR2 SVGIG (reference sequence). Trimming removed 0 bases from V and 6 bases from J, with 5 bases in between. The chain's CDR3 is CAWSVQHGYTF. The CDR3 coding sequence is TGTGCCTGGAGTGTACAACATGGCTACACCTTC.

This clone was detected only once. The V gene is TRBV15, the J gene TRBJ2-1; 9 bases fit TRBD2. Germline V CDR1 and CDR2: LNHNV, YYDKDF (reference sequence). The CDR3 has 14 amino acids. V lost 1 base, J lost 9 bases, and 4 bases stayed unmatched. The CDR3 coding sequence is TGTGCCACCAGCAGAGGAGCGGGAGGCAGTGAGCAGTTCTTC. As protein: CATSRGAGGSEQFF.

This clone has just a few counts. The rearrangement joins TRBV2 to TRBJ1-1; the D gene is possibly TRBD1 (6 bases). This CDR3 spans 14 amino acids. CDR1 and CDR2 from the germline V gene are SNHLY and FYNNEI. V dropped 6 bases and J dropped 8 bases, with 19 bases sitting between them. The CDR3 sequence: CASSRTEIGVEAFF. The CDR3 nucleotides read TGTGCCAGCAGCCGGACAGAAATTGGGGTAGAAGCTTTCTTT.

The rearrangement links TRBV9 to TRBJ2-2; the D gene is possibly TRBD2 (6 bases). The CDR3 contains 17 residues. Germline CDR1 is SGDLS and CDR2 is YYNGEE. Trimming took 4 bases from V and 7 from J, leaving 23 bases between them. The CDR3 sequence is CASSPRTGTGSGGELFF. The CDR3 DNA reads as TGTGCCAGCAGCCCGCGTACCGGGACTGGGTCCGGCGGGGAGCTGTTTTTT.

The J gene is TRBJ2-5, the V gene TRBV25-1, with 10 nucleotides matching TRBD2. Trimming cost V 2 bases and J 5 bases; bases outside gene matches: 14. CDR1 MGHDK and CDR2 SYGVNS come from the germline V gene. The CDR3 covers 18 residues. The CDR3 DNA follows: TGTGCCAGCAGTGAAAATACCGAGCGGGAGGGAAGGAAGGAGACCCAGTACTTC. Translating gives CASSENTEREGRKETQYF.

The chain joins TRBV19 to TRBJ1-4; TRBD1 matches at 7 bases. The CDR3 spans 14 residues. Germline V lookup: CDR1 LNHDA, CDR2 SQIVND (reference sequence). The V gene end was trimmed by 5 bases and the J gene end by 7 bases; junction bases not matched to a gene: 7. CDR3 bases: TGTGCCAGTAGTCCCACGGGACAGCCTGAAAAACTGTTTTTT. This gives the protein CASSPTGQPEKLFF.